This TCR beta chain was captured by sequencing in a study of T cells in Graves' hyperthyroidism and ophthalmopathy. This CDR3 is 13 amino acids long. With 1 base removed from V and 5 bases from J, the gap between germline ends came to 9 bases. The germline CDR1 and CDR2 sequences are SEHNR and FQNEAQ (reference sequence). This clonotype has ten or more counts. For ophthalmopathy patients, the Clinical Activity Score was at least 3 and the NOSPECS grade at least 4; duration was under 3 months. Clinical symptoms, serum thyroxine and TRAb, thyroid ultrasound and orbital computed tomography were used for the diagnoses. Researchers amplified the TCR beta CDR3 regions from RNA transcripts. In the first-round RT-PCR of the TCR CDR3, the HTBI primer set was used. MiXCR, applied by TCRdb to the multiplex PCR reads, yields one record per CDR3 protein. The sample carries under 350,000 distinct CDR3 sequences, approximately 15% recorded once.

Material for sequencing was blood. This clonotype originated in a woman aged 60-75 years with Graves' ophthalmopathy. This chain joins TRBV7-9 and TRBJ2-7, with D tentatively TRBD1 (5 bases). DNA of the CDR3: TGTGCCAGCAGCTTAGGGCAGGGAAACGAGCAGTACTTC. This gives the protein CASSLGQGNEQYF.